Listed below are T cell receptor beta chains from one sample, sequenced in a study of memory CD4+ T cells and cytomegalovirus serostatus. Profiling relied on immunoSEQ multiplex PCR, and the TCRdb table lists in-frame clones only, not all of them. The sample comprises 55,000 to 60,000 clones, around 80% of which are singletons, and around 1.1% rests with the top ten. Sequencing was done on a sample of memory CD4+ T cells from blood. The origin of the receptors is an adult in good health and CMV-seronegative. Each CDR3 is given without its conserved first and last residue. Each record gives: J gene, V gene, clone size, CDR3 protein. Clone sizes are given selectively: once, few, many, or a class where the clone is expanded.

j_call: TRBJ1-2
v_call: TRBV28
clone_size: .
cdr3_aa: ASSQGWDGYT

j_call: TRBJ2-7
v_call: TRBV14
clone_size: .
cdr3_aa: ASSPQPEVPYEQY

j_call: TRBJ2-5
v_call: TRBV6-5
clone_size: .
cdr3_aa: ATPDSLTEETQY

j_call: TRBJ2-5
v_call: TRBV9
clone_size: .
cdr3_aa: ASSSRGGQETQY

j_call: TRBJ2-1
v_call: TRBV7-7
clone_size: .
cdr3_aa: ASSLEVGRSWYNEQF

j_call: TRBJ2-7
v_call: TRBV30
clone_size: once
cdr3_aa: AWSVGTGVYEQY

j_call: TRBJ2-1
v_call: TRBV4-3
clone_size: .
cdr3_aa: ASSQKEQQNEQF

j_call: TRBJ2-2
v_call: TRBV5-4
clone_size: .
cdr3_aa: ASSLVSSPGELF

j_call: TRBJ2-2
v_call: TRBV9
clone_size: once
cdr3_aa: ASSPGTGVDTGELF

j_call: TRBJ2-5
v_call: TRBV27
clone_size: .
cdr3_aa: ASSLARAEETQY

j_call: TRBJ2-1
v_call: TRBV5-1
clone_size: few
cdr3_aa: ASSLESWGDSNEQF

j_call: TRBJ2-7
v_call: TRBV2
clone_size: .
cdr3_aa: ASWDRGLYEQY

j_call: TRBJ1-5
v_call: TRBV5-1
clone_size: .
cdr3_aa: ASSKDPLGANQPQH

j_call: TRBJ2-7
v_call: TRBV5-6
clone_size: .
cdr3_aa: ASSLGLVVSYEQY

j_call: TRBJ2-1
v_call: TRBV5-4
clone_size: .
cdr3_aa: ASSRWETPHFNEQF

j_call: TRBJ1-1
v_call: TRBV29-1
clone_size: once
cdr3_aa: SVYVNRGATEAF